This T cell receptor beta chain was captured in a study of human T cells and chemical hapten exposure. Overall study context: The cohort included alopecia areata under or over 50% scalp, totalis and universalis. It was small differences in pooled library volume that mainly caused per-sample TCR yields to vary. Study conclusions and caveats: As the donors had alopecia, their immune response may differ from healthy people's.

Germline V gene lookup returns CDR1 MNHEY and CDR2 SVGEGT. V was pared by 7 bases and J by 7 bases, with 14 bases between. The CDR3 extends over 13 amino acids. The time point was: pre-sensitization, week 0. Treatment described: therapeutic diphenylcyclopropenone sensitization with weekly scalp DPC. Total RNA extraction was carried out from unfractionated whole blood. In the library, unique molecular identifiers were attached to individual cDNA molecules. TCRdb fed the RACE reads into MiXCR, producing one record per CDR3 protein. The sample carries under 60,000 distinct CDR3 sequences, 9.5% to 10% recorded once. With regard to this clonotype: Its specificity is unknown.

The chain joins TRBV6-2 or TRBV6-3 to TRBJ2-1, with a weak D call TRBD2 (6 bases). This material consisted of whole blood, taken in connection with sensitization to the hapten diphenylcyclopropenone (DPC). This sequence was found in a woman aged 30 to 39 with alopecia areata. Some clones in this sample may be carry-over from other donors' samples. The CDR3, as DNA: TGTGCCAGCAAGTTAGGCGGGGTGAATGAGCAGTTCTTC. As protein: CASKLGGVNEQFF.